These 5 T cell receptor beta chains were sequenced from one sample in a study of blood T cell repertoires in COVID-19. Assay: immunoSEQ multiplex PCR; the TCRdb copy retains only in-frame clones and omits some. The sample yields about 400,000 clones, roughly 86% seen once. The sequenced material came from peripheral blood. These receptors originate from a human donor in a cohort sampled during active COVID-19.

In its sample, this clone was seen once. V is TRBV7-2 and J is TRBJ1-2; TRBD1 is a possible D gene (6 bases). The CDR3 is 17 amino acids. Trimming shortened V by 5 bases and J by 4 bases, and 23 bases separated the two germline ends. Germline CDR1 is SGHTA and CDR2 is FQGNSA. CDR3 coding DNA: TGTGCCAGCAGCCACCACAGGGACGGGCGAGCTCCCTATGGCTACACCTTC. Translation gives CASSHHRDGRAPYGYTF.

V usage is TRBV27 and J usage is TRBJ2-7, with 9 bases that match TRBD1. From germline, CDR1 is MNHEY and CDR2 SMNVEV (reference sequence). The V segment lost 3 bases and the J segment 7 bases; nucleotides outside the gene matches: 10. CDR3 length equals 15 residues. Written as DNA, the CDR3 is TGTGCCAGCAGTTTTTCGGACAGGGGTGTACGGGAGCAGTACTTC. This encodes CASSFSDRGVREQYF.

The chain uses TRBV5-4 and TRBJ2-7, with TRBD1 identical over 7 bases. The ends lost 9 bases at V and 0 bases at J; junction bases unmatched: 3. Germline-derived CDR1 and CDR2 are SGHNT and YYREEE (reference sequence). The CDR3 is made up of 12 amino acids. For the CDR3, the DNA is TGTGCCACTGGGGACAGCTCCTACGAGCAGTACTTC. Amino acids: CATGDSSYEQYF.

This chain uses TRBV15 with TRBJ2-2, with a tentative D call TRBD2 (6 bases). V dropped 6 bases and J dropped 7 bases, with 21 bases sitting between them. The CDR3 runs to 16 residues. Germline CDR1 LNHNV, CDR2 YYDKDF (reference sequence). DNA of the CDR3: TGTGCCACCAGGTCGGTTTTAGGGAGGAACGACGGGGAGCTGTTTTTT. This codes for CATRSVLGRNDGELFF.

The rearrangement uses TRBV2 and TRBJ1-5; no clear D gene. The CDR3 consists of 12 residues. Germline assignment: CDR1 SNHLY and CDR2 FYNNEI. V dropped 8 bases and J dropped 4 bases, with 9 bases sitting between them. The CDR3 DNA sequence: TGTGCCAGCGGCCGGGGAAATCAGCCCCAGCATTTT. The encoded protein is CASGRGNQPQHF.